These 14 T cell receptor beta chains share one sample of origin, sequenced in a study of beta chain features in type 1 diabetes. Sequenced material consisted of expressed TCRB transcripts (all of the isolated RNA was reverse transcribed). Sequenced by immunoSEQ multiplex PCR; TCRdb stores in-frame clones only, minus some. The repertoire holds 310,000 or so clones, with around 8% as singletons. Input material: central memory CD4+ T cells from blood. The receptor source for this set is a woman younger than 35 in good health.

The V and J genes are TRBV7-2 and TRBJ2-2; D remains unclear. The V and J ends lost 1 base and 6 bases respectively, with 9 bases between them. The CDR3 is made up of 14 amino acids. Per the germline V gene, CDR1 is SGHTA and CDR2 is FQGNSA. The CDR3 nucleotides read TGTGCCAGCAGCTTAGGGCTCGCCCCCGGGGAGCTGTTTTTT. Protein product: CASSLGLAPGELFF.

This chain links TRBV28 with TRBJ2-7; D ambiguous. The CDR3 runs to 15 residues. The germline gives CDR1 MDHEN, CDR2 SYDVKM. V was cut by 5 bases and J by 2 bases, with 16 bases left in between. CDR3 coding DNA: TGTGCCAGCAGTGATTTCGGCGGTAGTACCTACGAGCAGTACTTC. Translating gives CASSDFGGSTYEQYF.

This clone appeared many times. The chain links TRBV6-5 to TRBJ1-1; D uncertain. CDR3 length: 16 amino acids. The V gene's germline CDR1 is MNHEY and CDR2 SVGAGI. Trimming left V 0 bases short and J 4 bases short, with 15 bases between. The CDR3 loop reads CASSYSRPGLGTEAFF. In DNA, the CDR3 is TGTGCCAGCAGTTACTCGAGGCCAGGATTGGGCACTGAAGCTTTCTTT.

This clone came up a few times. The chain uses TRBV10-3 and TRBJ2-4, with 7 bases lining up with TRBD2. Looked up from germline, CDR1 is ENHRY and CDR2 is SYGVKD. The junction had 7 bases not matched to a gene; V was cut back by 3 bases and J by 2 bases. The CDR3 runs to 16 residues. The CDR3 bases are TGTGCCATCAGTGAAGCTGCGGGAGCATCCAAAAACATTCAGTACTTC. It codes for CAISEAAGASKNIQYF.

The chain links TRBV5-1 to TRBJ2-7, with TRBD2 matching over 7 bases. The V segment lost 0 bases and the J segment 0 bases; nucleotides outside the gene matches: 6. Germline values: CDR1 SGHRS, CDR2 YFSETQ. This CDR3 is 16 amino acids long. CDR3 bases: TGCGCCAGCAGCTTGGAGGCGGCTAGCGGCTCCTACGAGCAGTACTTC. Its protein product is CASSLEAASGSYEQYF. Using reference TRBV5-1 and TRBJ2-7 for the parts outside the CDR3, the full variable domain is KAGVTQTPRYLIKTRGQQVTLSCSPISGHRSVSWYQQTPGQGLQFLFEYFSETQRNKGNFPGRFSGRQFSNSRSEMNVSTLELGDSALYLCASSLEAASGSYEQYFGPGTRLTVT.

This clone was counted a few times. The chain combines TRBV29-1 with TRBJ2-1; D ambiguous. Trimming took off 5 bases at V and 6 bases at J, with 11 bases between the two ends. Per the germline V gene, CDR1 is SQVTM and CDR2 is ANQGSEA. The CDR3 spans 12 residues. The CDR3 DNA sequence: TGCAGCGTTTTCCGGTACTCCAATGAGCAGTTCTTC. Protein: CSVFRYSNEQFF.

The J gene is TRBJ2-2, the V gene TRBV7-9, with a weak D call TRBD1 (6 bases). Per germline, CDR1 SEHNR and CDR2 FQNEAQ (reference sequence). The ends were cut back, 7 bases at V and 2 bases at J, with 17 bases in the middle. The CDR3 has 16 residues. The CDR3 is CASTQGWASNTGELFF. The CDR3 nucleotides are TGTGCCAGCACTCAGGGGTGGGCCAGCAACACCGGGGAGCTGTTTTTT.

This clone was picked up a small number of times. This chain uses TRBV2 with TRBJ2-1; TRBD2 aligns across 8 bases. Germline-derived CDR1 and CDR2 are SNHLY and FYNNEI. This CDR3 is 14 amino acids long. Trimming took 6 bases from V and 5 from J; bases not matched to a gene: 6. As DNA, the CDR3 is TGTGCCAGCAGCCCTGGACTAGCAAACAATGAGCAGTTCTTC. Translated, it gives CASSPGLANNEQFF.

The chain recombines TRBV5-1 with TRBJ2-1, with 8 bases that match TRBD2. V gave up 6 bases and J gave up 9 bases; unmatched junction bases: 14. From germline, CDR1 is SGHRS and CDR2 YFSETQ. The CDR3 has 15 amino acids. Here the CDR3 reads CASTYADTAGVEQFF. CDR3 coding DNA: TGCGCCAGCACCTATGCTGACACAGCGGGAGTTGAGCAGTTCTTC.

This clone has just a few counts. This sequence joins TRBV19 and TRBJ1-2, with D tentatively TRBD1 (6 bases). V lost 10 bases, J lost 3 bases, and 9 bases lay in between. Per germline, CDR1 LNHDA and CDR2 SQIVND (reference sequence). CDR3 length: 11 residues. The DNA of the CDR3 is TGTGCCACTGGGACATACTATGGCTACACCTTC. This translates into CATGTYYGYTF.

This clone turned up a few times. The chain uses TRBV7-3 and TRBJ1-1; no clear D gene. The CDR3 spans 14 residues. Trimming cost V 6 bases and J 1 base, with 12 bases left between them. Germline assignment: CDR1 SGHTA and CDR2 FQGTGA. The CDR3 spells CASRPSHSNTEAFF. The CDR3 region has the DNA TGTGCCAGCAGACCAAGCCATTCGAACACTGAAGCTTTCTTT.

The J gene is TRBJ2-2, the V gene TRBV28; 8 positions agree with TRBD1. Germline values: CDR1 MDHEN, CDR2 SYDVKM. The CDR3 length is 16 residues. Unmatched junction bases numbered 8, after V lost 6 bases and J lost 2 bases. The CDR3 DNA reads TGTGCCAGCAGGCGCGGACAGGGTTTTAACACCGGGGAGCTGTTTTTT. As protein: CASRRGQGFNTGELFF.

This clone has more than one count but fewer than ten. The germline gene is not matched at one end of the junction; a read error may be the cause. The chain is built from TRBV7-2 and TRBJ2-5, with 9 nucleotides matching TRBD2. CDR1 and CDR2 (germline): SGHTA, FQGNSA. This CDR3 has 16 residues. CDR3 coding DNA: TGCGCCAGCAGCCAAGACCTGCCTAGCGGGATGGCGACCCAGTACTTC. Translated, it gives CASSQDLPSGMATQYF. The full variable domain, in which reference TRBV7-2 and TRBJ2-5 provide the parts outside the CDR3, is GAGVSQSPSNKVTEKGKDVELRCDPISGHTALYWYRQSLGQGLEFLIYFQGNSAPDKSGLPSDRFSAERTGGSVSTLTIQRTQQEDSAVYLCASSQDLPSGMATQYFGPGTRLLVL.

This clone was recorded many times. This sequence joins TRBV7-6 and TRBJ2-2, with D possibly TRBD1 on 6 matching bases. Deletions cut 1 base from V and 1 base from J, with 13 bases between. There are 17 residues in the CDR3. Germline lookup yields CDR1 SGHVS and CDR2 FNYEAQ. The CDR3 protein is CASSLVAGAGNTGELFF. As DNA, the CDR3 is TGTGCCAGCAGCTTAGTTGCAGGGGCAGGGAACACCGGGGAGCTGTTTTTT.